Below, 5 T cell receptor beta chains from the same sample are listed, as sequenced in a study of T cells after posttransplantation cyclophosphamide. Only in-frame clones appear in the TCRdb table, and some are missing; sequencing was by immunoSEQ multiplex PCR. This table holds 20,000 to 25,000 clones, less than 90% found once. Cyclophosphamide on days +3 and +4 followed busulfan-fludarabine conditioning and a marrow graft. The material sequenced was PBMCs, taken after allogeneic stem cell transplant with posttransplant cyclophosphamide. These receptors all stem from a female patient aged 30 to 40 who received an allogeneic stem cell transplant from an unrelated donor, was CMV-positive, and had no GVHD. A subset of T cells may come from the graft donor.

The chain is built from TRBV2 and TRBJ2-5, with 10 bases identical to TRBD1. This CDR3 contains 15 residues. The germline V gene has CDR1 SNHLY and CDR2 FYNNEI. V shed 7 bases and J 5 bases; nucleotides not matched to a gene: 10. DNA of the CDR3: TGTGCCAGCACGCATAGGACAGGGGGTGGCGAGACCCAGTACTTC. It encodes CASTHRTGGGETQYF.

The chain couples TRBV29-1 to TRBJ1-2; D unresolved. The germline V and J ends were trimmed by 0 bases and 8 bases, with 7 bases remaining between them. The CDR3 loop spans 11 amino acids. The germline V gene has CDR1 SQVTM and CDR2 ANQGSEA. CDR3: CSVEDGWGYTF. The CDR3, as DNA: TGCAGCGTTGAAGACGGGTGGGGCTACACCTTC.

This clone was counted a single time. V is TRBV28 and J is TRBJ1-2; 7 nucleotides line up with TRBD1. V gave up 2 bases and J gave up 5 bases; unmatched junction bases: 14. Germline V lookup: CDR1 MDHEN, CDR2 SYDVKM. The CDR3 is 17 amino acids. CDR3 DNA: TGTGCCAGCAGTTTAGGCTTAGGTCGCGCAGGGGGATATGGCTACACCTTC. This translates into CASSLGLGRAGGYGYTF.

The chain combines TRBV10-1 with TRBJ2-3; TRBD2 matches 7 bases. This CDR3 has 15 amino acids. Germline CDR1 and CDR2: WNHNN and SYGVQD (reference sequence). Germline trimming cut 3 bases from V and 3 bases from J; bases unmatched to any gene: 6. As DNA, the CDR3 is TGCGCCAGCAGTGATGAGTGGCGGGGGACAGATACGCAGTATTTT. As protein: CASSDEWRGTDTQYF.

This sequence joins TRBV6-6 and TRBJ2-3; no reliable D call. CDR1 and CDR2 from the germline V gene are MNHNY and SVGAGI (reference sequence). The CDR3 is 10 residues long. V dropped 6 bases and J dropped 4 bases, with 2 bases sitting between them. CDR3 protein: CASSSDTQYF. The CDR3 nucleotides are TGTGCCAGCAGCTCAGATACGCAGTATTTT.